This T cell receptor (beta chain) was retrieved from a study of blood T cell repertoires in COVID-19. At the level of the study: T cells, B-cell-depleted T cells, or PBMCs supplied cDNA or gDNA.

In germline, CDR1 is ENHRY, CDR2 SYGVKD. The CDR3 has 14 residues. V shed 6 bases, J shed 1 base, and the junction held 3 bases outside the gene matches. Under the authors' procedure: From reference gene primer amplification, estimates of nucleated cell counts were derived. TCRdb's copy holds only in-frame clones and misses some; the assay was immunoSEQ multiplex PCR. V, J and clone size were drawn from that table, and D and trimming were deduced from the DNA. The data show around 190,000 clones, around 85% seen once. Sequencing was performed on peripheral blood. The rearrangement uses TRBV10-3 and TRBJ1-1; 9 bases agree with TRBD1. The origin of this receptor is a woman aged 60-70 years with acute or convalescent COVID-19. This CDR3 reads CAIRSDRGNTEAFF. In DNA, the CDR3 is TGTGCCATCAGGTCGGACAGGGGGAACACTGAAGCTTTCTTT.